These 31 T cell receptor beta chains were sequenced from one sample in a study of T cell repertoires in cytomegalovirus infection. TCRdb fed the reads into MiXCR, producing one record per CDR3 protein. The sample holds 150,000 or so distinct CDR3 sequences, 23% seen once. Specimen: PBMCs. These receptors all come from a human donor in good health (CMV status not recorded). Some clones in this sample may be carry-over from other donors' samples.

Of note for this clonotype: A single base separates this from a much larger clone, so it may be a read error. CDR3 sequence: CATIPSGHAPGANVLTF. The DNA for the CDR3 is TGTGCCACCATTCCCTCGGGCCATGCCCCTGGGGCCAACGTCCTGACTTTC. V gene TRBV28 combines with J gene TRBJ2-6; no reliable D call. Germline CDR1 MDHEN, CDR2 SYDVKM. The CDR3 covers 17 residues. Trimming pared 10 bases from V and 2 bases from J, leaving 21 bases between.

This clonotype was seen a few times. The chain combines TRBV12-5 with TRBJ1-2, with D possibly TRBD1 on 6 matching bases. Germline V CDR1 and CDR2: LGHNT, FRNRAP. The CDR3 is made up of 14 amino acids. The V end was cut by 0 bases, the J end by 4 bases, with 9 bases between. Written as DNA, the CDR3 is TGTGCTAGTGGTTTGGTAGGGGGAGGCTATGGCTACACCTTC. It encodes CASGLVGGGYGYTF.

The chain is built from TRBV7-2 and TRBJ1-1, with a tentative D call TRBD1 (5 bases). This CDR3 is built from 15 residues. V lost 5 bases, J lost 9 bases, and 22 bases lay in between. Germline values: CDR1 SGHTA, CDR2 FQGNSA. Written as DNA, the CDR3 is TGTGCCAGCAGCCGCGAACCAGGGTACCGGGGAAAAGCTTTCTTT. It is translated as CASSREPGYRGKAFF.

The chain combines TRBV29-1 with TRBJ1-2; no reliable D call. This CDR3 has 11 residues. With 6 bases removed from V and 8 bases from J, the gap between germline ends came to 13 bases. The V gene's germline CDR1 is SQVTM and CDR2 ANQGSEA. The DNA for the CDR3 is TGCAGCGTCCGACACGATCGGGGCTACACCTTC. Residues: CSVRHDRGYTF.

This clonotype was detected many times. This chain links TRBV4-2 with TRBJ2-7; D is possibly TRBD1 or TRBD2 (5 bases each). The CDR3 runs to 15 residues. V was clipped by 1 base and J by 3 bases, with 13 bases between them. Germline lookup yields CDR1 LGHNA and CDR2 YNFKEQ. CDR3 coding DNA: TGTGCCAGCAGCCAAGCGTCAGGGACCCTCTACGAGCAGTACTTC. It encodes CASSQASGTLYEQYF.

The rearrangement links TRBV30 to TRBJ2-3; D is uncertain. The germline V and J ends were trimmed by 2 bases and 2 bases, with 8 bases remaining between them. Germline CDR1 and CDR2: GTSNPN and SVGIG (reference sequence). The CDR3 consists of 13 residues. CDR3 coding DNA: TGTGCCTGGAGTATTTTAGACACAGATACGCAGTATTTT. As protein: CAWSILDTDTQYF. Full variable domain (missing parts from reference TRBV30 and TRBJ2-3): SQTIHQWPATLVQPVGSPLSLECTVEGTSNPNLYWYRQAAGRGLQLLFYSVGIGQISSEVPQNLSASRPQDRQFILSSKKLLLSDSGFYLCAWSILDTDTQYFGPGTRLTVL.

The CDR3 loop reads CASSSPGYEQYF. In nucleotides, the CDR3 is TGTGCCAGCAGTTCCCCGGGCTACGAGCAGTACTTC. The chain recombines TRBV12-3 or TRBV12-4 with TRBJ2-7; no reliable D call. This CDR3 has 12 residues. The V and J ends lost 4 bases and 3 bases respectively, with 7 bases between them.

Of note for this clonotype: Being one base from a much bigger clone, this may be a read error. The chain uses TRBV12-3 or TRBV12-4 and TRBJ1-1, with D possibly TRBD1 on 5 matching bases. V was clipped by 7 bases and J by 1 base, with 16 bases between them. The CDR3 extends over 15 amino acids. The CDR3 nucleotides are TGTGCCAGCACCGTTTGTGGGGCCTGGAACACTGAAGCTTTCTTT. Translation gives CASTVCGAWNTEAFF.

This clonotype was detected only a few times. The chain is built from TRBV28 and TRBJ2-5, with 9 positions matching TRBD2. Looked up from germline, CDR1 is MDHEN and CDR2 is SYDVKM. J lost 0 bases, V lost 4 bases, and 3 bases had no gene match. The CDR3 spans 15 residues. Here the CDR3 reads CASSSSGAYQETQYF. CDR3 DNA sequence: TGTGCCAGCAGTTCTAGCGGGGCGTACCAAGAGACCCAGTACTTC.

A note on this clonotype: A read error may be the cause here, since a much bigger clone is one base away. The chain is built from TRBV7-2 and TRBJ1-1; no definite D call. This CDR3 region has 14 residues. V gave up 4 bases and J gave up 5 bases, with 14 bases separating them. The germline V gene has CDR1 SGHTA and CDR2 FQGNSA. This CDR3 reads CASSSTPWVTEAFF. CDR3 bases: TGTGCCAGCAGCTCCACCCCGTGGGTTACTGAAGCTTTCTTT.

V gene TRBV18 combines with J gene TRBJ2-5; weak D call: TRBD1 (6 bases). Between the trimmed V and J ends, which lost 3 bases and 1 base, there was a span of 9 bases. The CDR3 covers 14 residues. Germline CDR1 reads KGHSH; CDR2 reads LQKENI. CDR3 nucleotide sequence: TGTGCCAGCTCACCGACAGGACTCCAAGAGACCCAGTACTTC. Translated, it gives CASSPTGLQETQYF.

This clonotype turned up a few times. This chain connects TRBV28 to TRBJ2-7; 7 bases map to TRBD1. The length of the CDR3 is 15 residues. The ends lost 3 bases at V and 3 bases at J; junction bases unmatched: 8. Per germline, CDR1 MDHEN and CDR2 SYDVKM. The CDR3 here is CASSFATGAGYEQYF. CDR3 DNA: TGTGCCAGCAGTTTCGCCACAGGGGCGGGCTACGAGCAGTACTTC.

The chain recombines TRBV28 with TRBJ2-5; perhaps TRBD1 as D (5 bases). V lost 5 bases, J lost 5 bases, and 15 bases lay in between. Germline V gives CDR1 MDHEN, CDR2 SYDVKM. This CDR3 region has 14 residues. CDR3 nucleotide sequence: TGTGCCAGCAGTCGCACAGGCGTTGGGGAGACCCAGTACTTC. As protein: CASSRTGVGETQYF.

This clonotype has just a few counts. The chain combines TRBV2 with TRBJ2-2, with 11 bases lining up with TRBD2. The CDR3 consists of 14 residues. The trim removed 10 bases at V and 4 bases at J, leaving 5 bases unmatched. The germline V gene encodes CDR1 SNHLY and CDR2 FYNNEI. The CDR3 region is CATGTSGFTGELFF. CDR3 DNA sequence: TGTGCCACCGGGACTAGCGGATTCACCGGGGAGCTGTTTTTT.

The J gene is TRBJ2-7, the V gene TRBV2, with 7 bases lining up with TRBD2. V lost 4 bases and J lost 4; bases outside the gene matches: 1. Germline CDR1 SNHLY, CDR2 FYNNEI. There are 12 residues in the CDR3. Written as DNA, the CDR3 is TGTGCCAGCAGTGGACTAGCTTACGAGCAGTACTTC. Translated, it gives CASSGLAYEQYF.

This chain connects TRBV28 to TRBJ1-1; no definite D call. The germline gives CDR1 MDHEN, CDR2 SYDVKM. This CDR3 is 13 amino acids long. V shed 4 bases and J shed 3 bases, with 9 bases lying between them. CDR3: CASSYGGYTEAFF. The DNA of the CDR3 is TGTGCCAGCAGTTACGGCGGTTACACTGAAGCTTTCTTT.

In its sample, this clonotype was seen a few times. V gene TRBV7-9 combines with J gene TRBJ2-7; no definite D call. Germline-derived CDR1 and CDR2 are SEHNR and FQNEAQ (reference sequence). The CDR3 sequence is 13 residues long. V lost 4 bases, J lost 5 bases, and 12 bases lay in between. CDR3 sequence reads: CASSWVGVNEQYF. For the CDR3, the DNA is TGTGCCAGCAGCTGGGTGGGCGTGAACGAGCAGTACTTC.

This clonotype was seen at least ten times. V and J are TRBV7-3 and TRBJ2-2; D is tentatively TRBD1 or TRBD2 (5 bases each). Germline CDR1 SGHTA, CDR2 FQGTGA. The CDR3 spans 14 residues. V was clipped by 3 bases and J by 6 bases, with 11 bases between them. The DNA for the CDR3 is TGTGCCAGCAGCTTGGGACCGTCAGCCGGGGAGCTGTTTTTT. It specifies CASSLGPSAGELFF.

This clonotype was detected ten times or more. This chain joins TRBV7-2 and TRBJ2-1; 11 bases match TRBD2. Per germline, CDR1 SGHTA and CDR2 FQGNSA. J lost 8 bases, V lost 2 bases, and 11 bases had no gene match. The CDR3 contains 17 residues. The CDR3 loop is CASSLIVRSGGADEQFF. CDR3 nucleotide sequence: TGTGCCAGCAGCTTAATAGTTCGTAGCGGGGGGGCCGATGAGCAGTTCTTC.

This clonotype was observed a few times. The CDR3 loop is CASSPGLGINTEAFF. CDR3 nucleotide sequence: TGTGCCAGCAGTCCGGGACTAGGAATAAACACTGAAGCTTTCTTT. This rearrangement joins TRBV28 to TRBJ1-1, with D tentatively TRBD1 (5 bases). Germline V lookup: CDR1 MDHEN, CDR2 SYDVKM. Trimming took off 5 bases at V and 2 bases at J, with 15 bases between the two ends. CDR3 length: 15 residues.

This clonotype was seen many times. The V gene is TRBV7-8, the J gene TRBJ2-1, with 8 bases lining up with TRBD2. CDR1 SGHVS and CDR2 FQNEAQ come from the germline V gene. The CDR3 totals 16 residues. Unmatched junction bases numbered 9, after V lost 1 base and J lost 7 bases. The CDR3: CASSLVDSGVNNEQFF. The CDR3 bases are TGTGCCAGCAGCTTAGTAGATAGCGGGGTCAATAATGAGCAGTTCTTC.

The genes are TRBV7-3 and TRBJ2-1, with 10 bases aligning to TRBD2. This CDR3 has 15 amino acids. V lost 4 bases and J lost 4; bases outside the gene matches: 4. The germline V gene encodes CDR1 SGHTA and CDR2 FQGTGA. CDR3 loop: CASSSERGGYNEQFF. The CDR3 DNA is TGTGCCAGCAGCTCCGAGCGGGGGGGTTACAATGAGCAGTTCTTC.

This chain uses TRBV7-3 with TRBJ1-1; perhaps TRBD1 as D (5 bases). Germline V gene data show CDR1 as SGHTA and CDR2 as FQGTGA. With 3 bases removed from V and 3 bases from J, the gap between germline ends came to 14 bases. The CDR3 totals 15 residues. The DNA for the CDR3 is TGTGCCAGCAGCTTTCAGGGTCGGGCCGACACTGAAGCTTTCTTT. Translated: CASSFQGRADTEAFF.

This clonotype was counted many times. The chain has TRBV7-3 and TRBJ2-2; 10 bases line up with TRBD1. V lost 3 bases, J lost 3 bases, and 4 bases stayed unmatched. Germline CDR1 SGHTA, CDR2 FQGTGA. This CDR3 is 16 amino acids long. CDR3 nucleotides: TGTGCCAGCAGCTTTGGGGACAGGGGTGACACCGGGGAGCTGTTTTTT. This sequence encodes CASSFGDRGDTGELFF.

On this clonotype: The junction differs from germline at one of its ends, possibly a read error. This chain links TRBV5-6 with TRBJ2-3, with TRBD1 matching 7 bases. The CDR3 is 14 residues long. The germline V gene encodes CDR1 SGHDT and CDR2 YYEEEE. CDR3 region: CASSPNLGTETQYF. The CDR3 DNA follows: TGTGCCAGCAGCCCCAATCTAGGGACAGAAACGCAGTATTTT.

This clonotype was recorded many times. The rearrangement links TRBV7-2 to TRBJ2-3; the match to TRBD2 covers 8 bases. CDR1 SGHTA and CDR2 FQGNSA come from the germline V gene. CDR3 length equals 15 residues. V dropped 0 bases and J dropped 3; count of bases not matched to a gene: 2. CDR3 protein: CASSLAPGGTDTQYF. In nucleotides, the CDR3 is TGTGCCAGCAGCTTAGCCCCGGGGGGGACAGATACGCAGTATTTT. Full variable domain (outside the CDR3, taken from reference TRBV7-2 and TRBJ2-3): GAGVSQSPSNKVTEKGKDVELRCDPISGHTALYWYRQSLGQGLEFLIYFQGNSAPDKSGLPSDRFSAERTGGSVSTLTIQRTQQEDSAVYLCASSLAPGGTDTQYFGPGTRLTVL.

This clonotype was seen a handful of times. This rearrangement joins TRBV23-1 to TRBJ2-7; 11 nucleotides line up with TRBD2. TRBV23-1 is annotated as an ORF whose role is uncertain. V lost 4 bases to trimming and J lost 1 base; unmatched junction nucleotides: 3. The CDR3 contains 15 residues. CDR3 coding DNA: TGCGCCAGCAGTCTGGGACTAGCGGATTCCTACGAGCAGTACTTC. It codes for CASSLGLADSYEQYF.

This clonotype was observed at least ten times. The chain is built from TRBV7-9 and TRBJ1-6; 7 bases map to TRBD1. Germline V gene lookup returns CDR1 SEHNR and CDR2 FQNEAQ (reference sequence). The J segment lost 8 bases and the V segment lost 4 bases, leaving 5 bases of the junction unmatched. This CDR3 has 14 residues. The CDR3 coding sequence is TGTGCCAGCAGCTCGGGACAGAGTTATTCACCCCTCCACTTT. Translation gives CASSSGQSYSPLHF. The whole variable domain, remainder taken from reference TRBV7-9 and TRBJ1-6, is DTGVSQNPRHKITKRGQNVTFRCDPISEHNRLYWYRQTLGQGPEFLTYFQNEAQLEKSRLLSDRFSAERPKGSFSTLEIQRTEQGDSAMYLCASSSGQSYSPLHFGNGTRLTVT.

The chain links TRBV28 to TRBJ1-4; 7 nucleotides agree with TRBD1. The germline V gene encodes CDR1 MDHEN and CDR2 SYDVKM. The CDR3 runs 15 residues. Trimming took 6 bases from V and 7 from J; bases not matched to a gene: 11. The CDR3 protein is CASRATGQPSEKLFF. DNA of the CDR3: TGTGCCAGCAGGGCGACGGGACAGCCGAGTGAAAAACTGTTTTTT.

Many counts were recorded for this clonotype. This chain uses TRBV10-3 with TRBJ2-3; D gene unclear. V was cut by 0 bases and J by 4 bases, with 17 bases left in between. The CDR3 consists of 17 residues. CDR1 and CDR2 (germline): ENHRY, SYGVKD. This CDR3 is CAISESASRVGSDTQYF. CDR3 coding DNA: TGTGCCATCAGTGAGTCGGCCTCTCGTGTCGGGTCAGATACGCAGTATTTT.

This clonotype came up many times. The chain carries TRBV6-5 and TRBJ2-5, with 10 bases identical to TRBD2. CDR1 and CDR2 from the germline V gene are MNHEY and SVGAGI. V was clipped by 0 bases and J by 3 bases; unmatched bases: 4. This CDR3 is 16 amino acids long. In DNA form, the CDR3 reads TGTGCCAGCAGTTACTCCAGCGGGGGGGTGGAAGAGACCCAGTACTTC. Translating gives CASSYSSGGVEETQYF.